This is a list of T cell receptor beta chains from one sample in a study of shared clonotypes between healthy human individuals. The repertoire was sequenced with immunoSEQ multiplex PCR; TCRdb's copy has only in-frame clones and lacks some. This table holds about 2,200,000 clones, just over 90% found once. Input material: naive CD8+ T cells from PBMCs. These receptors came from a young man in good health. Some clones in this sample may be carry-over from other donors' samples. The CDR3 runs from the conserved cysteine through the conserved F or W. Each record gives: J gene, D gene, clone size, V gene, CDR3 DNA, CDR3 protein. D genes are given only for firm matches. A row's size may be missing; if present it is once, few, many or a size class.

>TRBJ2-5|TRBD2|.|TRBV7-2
TGTGCCAGCAGCGCAGGACTAGGATTGGTTGAGACCCAGTACTTC
CASSAGLGLVETQYF
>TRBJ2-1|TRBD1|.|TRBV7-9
TGTGCCAGCAGCTTGACCACAGGGGGCCCGTACCCTGATGAGCAGTTCTTC
CASSLTTGGPYPDEQFF
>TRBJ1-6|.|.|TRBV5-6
TGTGCCAGCAGCTTGGGGGGTTCACCCCTCCACTTT
CASSLGGSPLHF
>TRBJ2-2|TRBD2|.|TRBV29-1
TGCAGCGTCAGACTAGCGGAGATGAACACCGGGGAGCTGTTTTTT
CSVRLAEMNTGELFF
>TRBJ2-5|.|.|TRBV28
TGTGCCAGCAGTTCCGACAGGGAGGCCTACCAAGAGACCCAGTACTTC
CASSSDREAYQETQYF
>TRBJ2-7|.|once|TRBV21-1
TGTGCCAGCACCAATCCGGCCGAGACGACCTACGAGCAGTACTTC
CASTNPAETTYEQYF
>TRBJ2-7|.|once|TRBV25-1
TGTGCCAGCAGTGAAAGCTACGAGCAGTACTTC
CASSESYEQYF
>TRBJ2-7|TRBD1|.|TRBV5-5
TGTGCCAGCAGCGATGACAGGGCCCCCTACGAGCAGTACTTC
CASSDDRAPYEQYF
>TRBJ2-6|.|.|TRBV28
TGTGCCAGCAGCGCATTATTGTCACTATCTCTTGCTGGGGCCAACGTCCTGACTTTC
CASSALLSLSLAGANVLTF
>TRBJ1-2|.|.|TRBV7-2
TGTGCCAGCAGCTATAGACAGAACTATGGCTACACCTTC
CASSYRQNYGYTF
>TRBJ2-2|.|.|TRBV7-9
TGTGCCAGCAGCTTAGAGAAGCGAGGGGAGCTGTTTTTT
CASSLEKRGELFF
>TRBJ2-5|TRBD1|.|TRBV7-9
TGTGCCAGCAGCTCTGGAAGGACAGGGCCCCAAGAGACCCAGTACTTC
CASSSGRTGPQETQYF
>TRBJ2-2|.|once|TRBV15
TGTGCCACCAGCAGCCGGACTCAGAACACCGGGGAGCTGTTTTTT
CATSSRTQNTGELFF
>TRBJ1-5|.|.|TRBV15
TGTGCCACCAGCAGAGATCAGGGCCACAATCAGCCCCAGCATTTT
CATSRDQGHNQPQHF
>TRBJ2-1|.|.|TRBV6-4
TGTGCCAGCAGGCCTCCCTTTTCGGGGACTGCTTACAATGAGCAGTTCTTC
CASRPPFSGTAYNEQFF
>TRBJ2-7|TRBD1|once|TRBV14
TGTGCCAGCAGCCACCTCCCAGGACAGGGGGCTCCCTACGAGCAGTACTTC
CASSHLPGQGAPYEQYF
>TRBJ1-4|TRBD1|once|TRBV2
TGTGCCAGCGGGGACAGGGGTGAAAAACTGTTTTTT
CASGDRGEKLFF
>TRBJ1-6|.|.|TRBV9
TGTGCCAGCAGCGTATCCTCCTCTAATTCACCCCTCCACTTT
CASSVSSSNSPLHF
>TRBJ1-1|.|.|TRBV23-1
TGCGCCAGCAGCCCGACAACCAGCCCTAGGACTGAAGCTTTCTTT
CASSPTTSPRTEAFF
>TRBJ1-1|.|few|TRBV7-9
TGTGCCAGCAGCCCCCAGATGACCGTCGCTTTCTTT
CASSPQMTVAFF
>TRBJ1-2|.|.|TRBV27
TGTGCCAGCAGTTTCGGGACCAGCTATGGCTACACCTTC
CASSFGTSYGYTF
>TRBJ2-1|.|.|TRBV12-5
TGTGCTAGTGGCATGACAGGCGTCAATGAGCAGTTCTTC
CASGMTGVNEQFF
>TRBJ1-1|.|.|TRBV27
TGTGCCAGCAGCGTTGGTCCAGGCGAAGCTTTCTTT
CASSVGPGEAFF
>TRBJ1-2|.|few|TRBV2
TGTGCCAGCAGTGACTCCCGAAACTATGGCTACACCTTC
CASSDSRNYGYTF
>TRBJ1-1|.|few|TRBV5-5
TGTGCCAGCGCTCGGGCTGGTGAAGCTTTCTTT
CASARAGEAFF
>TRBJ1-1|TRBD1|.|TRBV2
TGTGCCAGCAGGGACAGGGGGCCCCCGAACACTGAAGCTTTCTTT
CASRDRGPPNTEAFF